Below, one T cell receptor (beta chain) is given with its context. One junction end disagrees with the germline gene, perhaps due to a read error. Patients aged 18 to 65 had newly diagnosed hyperthyroidism of under 2 months' duration. This record belongs to a study of T cells in Graves' hyperthyroidism and ophthalmopathy. At the level of the study: Before any treatment, at initial diagnosis, peripheral blood was collected.

The CDR3 regions of TCR beta were amplified from RNA transcripts. The HTBI primer set was used in a first-round RT-PCR of the TCR CDR3. TCRdb processed the multiplex PCR reads anew with MiXCR; each CDR3 protein has one entry. This table holds roughly 710,000 distinct CDR3 sequences, around a third found once. The sequence was collected from a woman between 35 and 50 years old with Graves' hyperthyroidism. What was sequenced was blood.

For the CDR3, the DNA is TGCAGTGTGGGTACGACACCTCAGAACACTGAAACTTTCTTT. It yields the protein CSVGTTPQNTETFF. The chain employs TRBV20-1 and TRBJ1-1, with D unclear. Germline V gives CDR1 DFQATT, CDR2 SNEGSKA (reference sequence). The CDR3 spans 14 residues.